These 6 T cell receptor beta chains came from one sample sequenced in a study of cytomegalovirus exposure and HLA in healthy donors. This PCR relied on a set of 60 Vbeta primers and 13 Jbeta primers. Clones were sequenced by immunoSEQ multiplex PCR, and TCRdb holds only the in-frame ones, with some missing. Of over 150,000 clones in the sample, 75% were seen once. The sample comprised PBMCs. All receptors derive from a woman between 45 and 60 years old in good health and CMV-seropositive.

The chain uses TRBV2 and TRBJ1-5, with 9 bases fitting TRBD1. The CDR3 runs 13 residues. Germline assignment: CDR1 SNHLY and CDR2 FYNNEI. After removal of 6 bases from V and 7 bases from J, the junction contained 4 bases not matched to a gene. The CDR3 loop reads CASRGQGGQPQHF. DNA for the CDR3: TGTGCCAGCAGGGGACAGGGAGGACAGCCCCAGCATTTT.

The chain has TRBV5-4 and TRBJ2-1, with 7 nucleotides matching TRBD1. J lost 4 bases, V lost 3 bases, and 7 bases had no gene match. The germline CDR1 and CDR2 sequences are SGHNT and YYREEE (reference sequence). The CDR3 runs to 15 residues. CDR3 DNA: TGTGCCAGCAGCTACCGGACAGGATTGTACAATGAGCAGTTCTTC. Its translation is CASSYRTGLYNEQFF.

The J gene is TRBJ1-1, the V gene TRBV6-5; no clear D. This CDR3 spans 14 amino acids. The V gene lost 2 bases and the J gene lost 1 base, with 8 bases spanning the gap. Germline CDR1 reads MNHEY; CDR2 reads SVGAGI. The CDR3 DNA is TGTGCCAGCAGTTACCCAGGCCGGAACACTGAAGCTTTCTTT. Translation gives CASSYPGRNTEAFF.

This chain joins TRBV5-4 and TRBJ2-2; D is undetermined. V was cut by 1 base and J by 0 bases, with 4 bases left in between. Germline CDR1 and CDR2: SGHNT and YYREEE (reference sequence). This CDR3 has 14 amino acids. CDR3 residues: CASSLSSNTGELFF. DNA of the CDR3: TGTGCCAGCAGCTTGTCCTCGAACACCGGGGAGCTGTTTTTT.

The CDR3 here is CASSGGQGQDTQYF. For the CDR3, the DNA is TGTGCCAGCAGTGGGGGACAGGGGCAAGATACGCAGTATTTT. V usage is TRBV6-1 and J usage is TRBJ2-3, with 10 bases that match TRBD1. Per the germline V gene, CDR1 is MNHNS and CDR2 is SASEGT. After removal of 4 bases from V and 5 bases from J, the junction contained 3 bases not matched to a gene. The CDR3 is made up of 14 amino acids.

The chain joins TRBV6-1 to TRBJ1-2; TRBD1 matches at 7 bases. This CDR3 is built from 21 residues. With 0 bases clipped from V and 4 bases from J, the junction kept 23 bases outside the gene matches. In germline, CDR1 is MNHNS, CDR2 SASEGT. CDR3 sequence: CASSEATLVPGQFLRGYGYTF. In nucleotides, the CDR3 is TGTGCCAGCAGTGAAGCGACCTTGGTGCCGGGACAGTTCTTAAGGGGCTATGGCTACACCTTC.